This entry lists 17 T cell receptor beta chains sequenced from one sample in a study of post-analysis software for immune sequencing data. General study findings and limits: Roughly five TRBV segments appeared more often in patients than in controls, and TRBV5-6, TRBV5-1 and TRBV20-1 were among these.

Presence of unique molecular identifiers characterized the TCR beta cDNA libraries. MiXCR was run by TCRdb on the PCR reads, yielding one entry per CDR3 protein. The sample includes roughly 540,000 distinct CDR3 sequences, approximately 34% of them seen just once. No antigen has been assigned to these receptors. Input material: blood. Source of these receptors: a girl aged 2 to 17 with multiple sclerosis.

V is TRBV4-1 and J is TRBJ1-6; 7 bases line up with TRBD1. CDR3 size: 14 residues. Trimming removed 1 base from V and 7 bases from J; junction bases left unmatched: 1. CDR1 and CDR2 (germline): MGHRA, YSYEKL. CDR3 DNA: TGCGCCAGCAGCCAAGTAGGGGGCAATTCACCCCTCCACTTT. It is translated as CASSQVGGNSPLHF.

This clonotype was seen more than once but under ten times. This chain connects TRBV6-5 to TRBJ2-2; unclear D gene. This CDR3 region has 12 residues. The V gene lost 5 bases and the J gene lost 5 bases, with 6 bases spanning the gap. The V gene's germline CDR1 is MNHEY and CDR2 SVGAGI. The CDR3 loop reads CASSRVTGELFF. The CDR3 nucleotides read TGTGCCAGCAGTAGGGTGACCGGGGAGCTGTTTTTT.

The CDR3: CSASAGLLGETQHF. The CDR3 bases are TGCAGTGCTAGCGCGGGGTTATTGGGAGAGACCCAGCATTTT. The V and J genes are TRBV20-1 and TRBJ1-5; D is unresolved. CDR1 DFQATT and CDR2 SNEGSKA come from the germline V gene (reference sequence). Trimming removed 3 bases at V and 11 bases at J, with 20 bases between. This CDR3 region has 14 residues.

This clonotype was detected only a few times. The V call is TRBV20-1, the J call TRBJ2-1; D is possibly TRBD2 (7 bases). Germline V gene lookup returns CDR1 DFQATT and CDR2 SNEGSKA (reference sequence). The CDR3 has 12 residues. Written as DNA, the CDR3 is TGCAGGGGGGGGCGGACCTACAATGAGCAGTTCTTC. Protein product: CRGGRTYNEQFF.

The V gene is TRBV28, the J gene TRBJ2-1; the D gene is possibly TRBD2 (6 bases). CDR3 length: 15 amino acids. CDR1 MDHEN and CDR2 SYDVKM come from the germline V gene. V lost 5 bases and J 7 bases, leaving 18 bases between the germline ends. The CDR3: CASSLGTLGTNEQFF. CDR3 sequence (DNA): TGTGCCAGCAGTCTCGGGACTCTAGGGACGAATGAGCAGTTCTTC.

This clonotype was seen a few times. The chain couples TRBV11-2 to TRBJ2-5, with 7 positions matching TRBD1. The DNA end lines up better with TRBJ2-7; the J call may be wrong. The CDR3 loop spans 15 amino acids. Germline CDR1 reads SGHAT; CDR2 reads FQNNGV. DNA of the CDR3: TGTGCCAGCAGCCCCCTGACAGGGTCTTACGGCGAGCAGTACTTC. As protein: CASSPLTGSYGEQYF.

The rearrangement joins TRBV6-6 to TRBJ2-5, with TRBD1 matching over 9 bases. Matching the DNA end better, TRBJ2-7 makes the J call doubtful. CDR1 is MNHNY, CDR2 SVGAGI, per germline (reference sequence). This CDR3 is 15 amino acids long. CDR3 region: CASSYRGQGVDEQYF. The CDR3 DNA reads as TGTGCCAGCAGTTACAGGGGACAGGGAGTCGACGAGCAGTACTTC.

The V and J genes are TRBV10-3 and TRBJ2-3; the match to TRBD2 covers 11 bases. CDR1 ENHRY and CDR2 SYGVKD come from the germline V gene. The length of the CDR3 is 17 residues. With V trimmed by 3 bases and J by 4 bases, 9 bases remained unmatched. CDR3 sequence (DNA): TGTGCCATCAGTGACAGGCTAGCGGGGGGAAAATCAGATACGCAGTATTTT. It encodes CAISDRLAGGKSDTQYF.

For this clonotype: The junction and the germline gene differ at one end; a read error may be behind it. The chain employs TRBV27 and TRBJ2-3; perhaps TRBD2 as D (6 bases). The CDR3 runs to 15 residues. Germline loops: CDR1 MNHEY, CDR2 SMNVEV (reference sequence). CDR3 sequence (DNA): TGTGCCAGTAGTTTGTCTAGCGCGTATCCAGATACGCAGTATTTT. Its protein product is CASSLSSAYPDTQYF.

The count of this clonotype is one. The chain couples TRBV5-1 to TRBJ1-1; TRBD1 matches 9 bases. This CDR3 comprises 15 residues. Germline CDR1 is SGHRS and CDR2 is YFSETQ. The V gene end was trimmed by 4 bases and the J gene end by 4 bases; junction bases not matched to a gene: 8. CDR3 amino acids: CASSVNRGLGTEAFF. Here the CDR3 DNA reads TGCGCCAGCAGCGTAAACAGGGGGCTGGGCACTGAAGCTTTCTTT.

This clonotype occurred many times. V is TRBV29-1 and J is TRBJ2-5; D call uncertain. The V end lost 0 bases, the J end lost 5 bases, and 4 bases lay between the germline ends. Germline assignment: CDR1 SQVTM and CDR2 ANQGSEA. The CDR3 is 11 amino acids. CDR3 region: CSVEDRETQYF. The CDR3 region has the DNA TGCAGCGTTGAAGATCGGGAGACCCAGTACTTC.

This rearrangement joins TRBV7-2 to TRBJ2-1; 9 bases agree with TRBD2. This CDR3 is built from 15 residues. The germline gives CDR1 SGHTA, CDR2 FQGNSA. V trimming: 5 bases; J trimming: 3 bases; junction bases outside the gene matches: 5. CDR3 nucleotide sequence: TGTGCCAGCAGCGATAGCGGGGGAGTCTACAATGAGCAGTTCTTC. This translates into CASSDSGGVYNEQFF.

In its sample, this clonotype was seen a few times. The rearrangement uses TRBV4-1 and TRBJ1-2; 10 bases line up with TRBD1. V lost 6 bases to trimming and J lost 0 bases; unmatched junction nucleotides: 7. The CDR3 is 16 amino acids. CDR1 is MGHRA and CDR2 is YSYEKL in the germline V gene. As DNA, the CDR3 is TGCGCCAGCAGACGGGACAGGGGTGCTACTAACTATGGCTACACCTTC. Encoded protein: CASRRDRGATNYGYTF.

This clonotype was counted only a few times. The J gene is TRBJ2-3, the V gene TRBV27; D remains ambiguous. The CDR3 contains 15 residues. Germline loops: CDR1 MNHEY, CDR2 SMNVEV (reference sequence). Trimming took off 5 bases at V and 1 base at J, with 13 bases between the two ends. DNA for the CDR3: TGTGCCAGCAGTCCCCACGCCAGCGGCACAGATACGCAGTATTTT. Translation gives CASSPHASGTDTQYF.

V gene TRBV20-1 combines with J gene TRBJ2-7; unclear D gene. The CDR3 runs to 13 residues. Germline lookup yields CDR1 DFQATT and CDR2 SNEGSKA (reference sequence). V lost 0 bases and J lost 2, with 8 bases in between. The CDR3 region is CSAREKGTYEQYF. DNA of the CDR3: TGCAGTGCTAGAGAGAAGGGTACCTACGAGCAGTACTTC.

This clonotype showed up just a few times. The chain carries TRBV5-1 and TRBJ2-7; TRBD1 agrees at 11 bases. CDR3 length: 15 amino acids. The V gene end was trimmed by 4 bases and the J gene end by 2 bases; junction bases not matched to a gene: 5. Germline assignment: CDR1 SGHRS and CDR2 YFSETQ. DNA of the CDR3: TGCGCCAGCAGCCAATTGGGACAGGGGGCCTACGAGCAGTACTTC. Translated, it gives CASSQLGQGAYEQYF. Filled out from reference TRBV5-1 and TRBJ2-7, the complete variable domain reads KAGVTQTPRYLIKTRGQQVTLSCSPISGHRSVSWYQQTPGQGLQFLFEYFSETQRNKGNFPGRFSGRQFSNSRSEMNVSTLELGDSALYLCASSQLGQGAYEQYFGPGTRLTVT.

This clonotype came up many times. The J gene is TRBJ2-1, the V gene TRBV27; possibly TRBD1 for D (6 bases). The CDR3 length is 15 residues. Trimming removed 3 bases from V and 8 bases from J, with 17 bases in between. Germline-derived CDR1 and CDR2 are MNHEY and SMNVEV (reference sequence). The chain's CDR3 is CASSFRDTGWDEQFF. The CDR3 DNA reads TGTGCCAGCAGTTTCCGGGACACCGGGTGGGATGAGCAGTTCTTC.